This T cell receptor (beta chain) comes out of a study of blood T cell repertoires in COVID-19. Researchers sorted participants into cohorts using their self-reported clinical history. Donors of Cohort 3 who recovered were those that had two negative PCRs, clearance, or symptom resolution. The germline gives CDR1 SGHAT, CDR2 FQNNGV. Between the trimmed V and J ends, which lost 4 bases and 7 bases, there was a span of 15 bases. This CDR3 has 14 residues. How the authors handled the data: Reference gene primer amplification gave nucleated cell count estimates. Data came from immunoSEQ multiplex PCR; TCRdb stores just in-frame clones and leaves some out. V, J and clone size are those of that table, while D and trimming were read from the DNA. In the table there are 200,000 to 300,000 clones, about 89% of which are singletons.

The specimen was PBMCs or T cells enriched from blood (not recorded which). The chain combines TRBV11-2 with TRBJ2-3, with D maybe TRBD2 (5 bases). This clonotype was obtained from a woman younger than 30 who had recovered from COVID-19. The CDR3 coding sequence is TGTGCCAGCAGCTCCAGAATGGACTTCTATACGCAGTATTTT. Translated: CASSSRMDFYTQYF.